This T cell receptor beta chain is from a study of cytomegalovirus exposure and HLA in healthy donors. Study results and caveats: Many donors carried some public TCRs, although rarity characterized most TCR sequences.

Of note for this clone: Its specificity is not known.

The protocol was immunoSEQ multiplex PCR, while the TCRdb copy is restricted to in-frame clones and leaves out a portion. The sample consists of 90,000 to 140,000 clones, more than 85% of them appearing once. V was clipped by 0 bases and J by 10 bases, with 20 bases between them. Germline V gene lookup returns CDR1 SGDLS and CDR2 YYNGEE. There are 16 residues in the CDR3. The specimen sequenced was PBMCs. The TCR sequence derives from a woman younger than 30 in good health and CMV-seropositive. The rearrangement joins TRBV9 to TRBJ2-1; possibly TRBD1 for D (6 bases). Written as DNA, the CDR3 is TGTGCCAGCAGCGTAGAATCGTTGGGCAGGGGCGGCGAGCAGTTCTTC. This encodes CASSVESLGRGGEQFF.